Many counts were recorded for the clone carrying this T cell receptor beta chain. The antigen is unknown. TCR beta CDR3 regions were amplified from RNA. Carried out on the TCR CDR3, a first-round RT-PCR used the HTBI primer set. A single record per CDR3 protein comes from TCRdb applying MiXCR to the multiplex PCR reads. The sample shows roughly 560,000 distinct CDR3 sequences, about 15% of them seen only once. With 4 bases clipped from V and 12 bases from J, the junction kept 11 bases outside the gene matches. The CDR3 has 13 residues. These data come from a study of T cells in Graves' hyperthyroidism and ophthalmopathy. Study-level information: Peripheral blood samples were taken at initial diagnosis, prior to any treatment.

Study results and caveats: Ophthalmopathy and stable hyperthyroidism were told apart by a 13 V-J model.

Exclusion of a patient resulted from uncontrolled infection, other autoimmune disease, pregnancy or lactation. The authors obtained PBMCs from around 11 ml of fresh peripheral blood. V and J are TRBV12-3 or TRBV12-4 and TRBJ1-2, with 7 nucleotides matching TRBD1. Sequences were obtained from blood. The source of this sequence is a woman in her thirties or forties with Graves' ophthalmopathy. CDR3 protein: CASSYRQGHRHTF. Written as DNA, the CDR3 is TGTGCCAGCAGTTATAGACAGGGACATCGCCACACCTTC.